The 2 T cell receptor beta chains given below trace back to one sample, sequenced in a study of memory CD4+ T cells and cytomegalovirus serostatus. Single viable CD3+CD4+CD8-CD45RO+ cells were sorted as the memory CD4+ T cells. Produced via immunoSEQ multiplex PCR; TCRdb's table is partial and in-frame only. The data hold approximately 50,000 clones, with roughly 77% observed a single time. Sequencing was performed on memory CD4+ T cells from blood. These receptors all come from an adult in good health and CMV-seropositive.

Only a few counts were recorded for this clone. The chain employs TRBV18 and TRBJ2-3; 12 bases align to TRBD2. This CDR3 comprises 19 residues. V was pared by 5 bases and J by 6 bases, with 18 bases of the junction left unmatched. Germline CDR1 reads KGHSH; CDR2 reads LQKENI. This chain's CDR3 is CASSNDRLTSGSGKDTQYF. The CDR3 DNA reads as TGTGCCAGCTCAAACGACAGGCTGACTAGCGGGAGTGGTAAGGATACGCAGTATTTT.

V usage is TRBV7-6 and J usage is TRBJ1-1; TRBD1 might be the D (6 bases). The CDR3 is made up of 16 amino acids. CDR1 and CDR2 from the germline V gene are SGHVS and FNYEAQ. Trimming took off 4 bases at V and 11 bases at J, with 26 bases between the two ends. The CDR3: CASSSASRGGGGKAFF. The DNA for the CDR3 is TGTGCCAGCAGCTCGGCCTCGCGGGGCGGTGGGGGCAAGGCTTTCTTT.